This TCR beta chain was sequenced in a study of OX40 agonist ivuxolimab in advanced cancers. General study findings and limits: Expanded peripheral T-cell antigen specificity went undetermined. Among patients with partial responses at 0.1-3.0 mg/kg, clonal expansion was among the lowest.

A remark on this clone: Antigen specificity is unknown.

The assay was immunoSEQ multiplex PCR, and TCRdb's table has in-frame clones only and misses some. The table lists 45,000 to 65,000 clones, roughly 90% of them singletons. The material was CD4+ or CD8+ T cells sorted from blood, obtained in a trial of the OX40 agonist ivuxolimab. The sequence was collected from an adult with an advanced solid tumor such as melanoma, head and neck, liver or kidney cancer.

The CDR3 reads CASGVKKREGIEQYF. In DNA form, the CDR3 reads TGTGCTAGTGGGGTCAAAAAGCGGGAGGGCATCGAGCAGTACTTC. This chain uses TRBV12-5 with TRBJ2-7; 10 bases map to TRBD2. The CDR3 is 15 residues long. V dropped 6 bases and J dropped 6; count of bases not matched to a gene: 11. The V gene's germline CDR1 is LGHNT and CDR2 FRNRAP.